These T cell receptor beta chains were read from a single sample in a study of vaccination and CD4 T cells after COVID-19. Via MiXCR, TCRdb re-called the PCR reads, giving one row per CDR3 protein. The repertoire holds about 20,000 distinct CDR3 sequences, over 50% seen once, with about 8.2% in the top ten. Antigens of these TCRs are unknown. Material: CD4+ T cells from blood, cultured in vitro. Receptors originate from a human donor who had recovered from COVID-19. The CDR3 runs from the conserved cysteine through the conserved F or W. The D gene is left open where the match is weak. Clone size is given for some rows only: seen once, a few or many times, or a class if the clone is expanded.

size,J,V,D,CDR3,DNA
-,TRBJ2-5,TRBV5-4,-,CASSPVWDGLQYF,TGTGCCAGCAGCCCGGTGTGGGATGGGCTCCAGTACTTC
few,TRBJ1-5,TRBV2,-,CASSTSAGDDQPQHF,TGTGCCAGCAGCACCTCGGCAGGGGACGATCAGCCCCAGCATTTT
-,TRBJ2-5,TRBV10-1,-,CASSESLQETQYF,TGCGCCAGCAGTGAATCCCTCCAAGAGACCCAGTACTTC
-,TRBJ1-5,TRBV19,-,CASSIKGRNQPQHF,TGTGCCAGTAGTATCAAGGGCAGGAATCAGCCCCAGCATTTT
-,TRBJ2-1,TRBV6-1,-,CASSTDRRRANEQFF,TGTGCCAGCAGCACCGACAGGCGGCGAGCAAATGAGCAGTTCTTC
-,TRBJ2-7,TRBV19,-,CASSMARGGDYEQYF,TGTGCCAGTAGTATGGCCAGGGGGGGGGACTACGAGCAGTACTTC
few,TRBJ1-1,TRBV6-2/TRBV6-3,-,CASSQGPGTEAFF,TGTGCCAGCAGTCAGGGACCAGGCACTGAAGCTTTCTTT
-,TRBJ1-1,TRBV2,TRBD1,CASSKDRGTAAEAFF,TGTGCCAGCTCCAAGGACAGGGGGACGGCCGCTGAAGCTTTCTTT
-,TRBJ2-1,TRBV14,-,CASSQPSLWNEQFF,TGTGCCAGCAGCCAACCAAGCCTGTGGAATGAGCAGTTCTTC
-,TRBJ1-2,TRBV19,TRBD1,CASSPGTANYGYTF,TGTGCCAGTAGCCCCGGGACAGCTAACTATGGCTACACCTTC
-,TRBJ1-1,TRBV19,-,CASSILGNKNTEAFF,TGTGCCAGTAGTATATTAGGCAATAAGAACACTGAAGCTTTCTTT
-,TRBJ1-1,TRBV27,-,CASSRLQGNTEAFF,TGTGCCAGCAGTCGCCTTCAGGGGAACACTGAAGCTTTCTTT
few,TRBJ2-2,TRBV6-2/TRBV6-3,TRBD2,CASRDRTSGIPGELFF,TGTGCCAGCAGGGATAGGACTAGCGGGATACCCGGGGAGCTGTTTTTT
-,TRBJ1-5,TRBV21-1,-,CASSQPVGRSNQPQHF,TGTGCCAGCAGCCAACCGGTGGGACGCAGCAATCAGCCCCAGCATTTT
-,TRBJ1-4,TRBV20-1,-,CSARVPSLSTNEKLFF,TGCAGTGCTAGAGTTCCCAGCCTGTCAACTAATGAAAAACTGTTTTTT
-,TRBJ2-2,TRBV19,TRBD2,CASSIGLAKTGELFF,TGTGCCAGTAGTATTGGACTAGCGAAAACCGGGGAGCTGTTTTTT
-,TRBJ2-3,TRBV20-1,-,CSARWRTDTQYF,TGCAGTGCCAGATGGAGGACAGATACGCAGTATTTT
-,TRBJ2-7,TRBV6-1,TRBD1,CASSGRQGENEQYF,TGTGCCAGCAGTGGGCGACAGGGAGAAAACGAGCAGTACTTC
-,TRBJ2-2,TRBV19,TRBD2,CASIRLAGSTGELFF,TGTGCCAGTATTAGGCTAGCGGGAAGCACCGGGGAGCTGTTTTTT
few,TRBJ1-1,TRBV6-1,-,CASSGGLDTEAFF,TGTGCCAGCAGTGGGGGGCTGGACACTGAAGCTTTCTTT
few,TRBJ2-7,TRBV7-2,-,CASSTLTGTGQYEQYF,TGTGCCAGCAGCACGCTAACCGGGACGGGGCAATACGAGCAGTACTTC
-,TRBJ1-5,TRBV19,-,CASSLFGTLGRFVNQPQHF,TGTGCCAGTAGTCTTTTCGGGACCCTGGGCAGGTTCGTCAATCAGCCCCAGCATTTT
few,TRBJ2-7,TRBV7-9,-,CASSLGEGGLWYF,TGTGCCAGCAGCTTGGGCGAGGGCGGGTTATGGTACTTC
-,TRBJ1-6,TRBV20-1,-,CSASGLDNSPLHF,TGCAGTGCTAGTGGACTGGATAATTCACCCCTCCACTTT
few,TRBJ1-5,TRBV20-1,TRBD1,CSARGQGSYDQPQHF,TGCAGTGCTAGGGGACAGGGGAGTTATGATCAGCCCCAGCATTTT
-,TRBJ1-1,TRBV12-5,-,CASGLPNSPGASNTEAFF,TGTGCTAGTGGTTTGCCAAATTCACCGGGCGCGTCGAACACTGAAGCTTTCTTT
-,TRBJ1-5,TRBV30,TRBD1,CAWSQRQGINQPQHF,TGTGCCTGGAGTCAAAGACAGGGGATCAATCAGCCCCAGCATTTT
-,TRBJ1-5,TRBV20-1,-,CSASDKINQPQHF,TGCAGTGCTAGTGACAAAATTAATCAGCCCCAGCATTTT
few,TRBJ2-5,TRBV12-3/TRBV12-4,-,CASSLGGTQYF,TGTGCCAGCAGTTTAGGTGGGACCCAGTACTTC
once,TRBJ2-5,TRBV27,TRBD1,CASSQGAGIQETQYF,TGTGCCAGCAGTCAGGGGGCTGGAATCCAAGAGACCCAGTACTTC
few,TRBJ1-1,TRBV2,-,CASSERGANTEAFF,TGTGCCAGCAGTGAACGGGGGGCTAATACTGAAGCTTTCTTT
-,TRBJ1-5,TRBV6-1,-,CASRWGQYSNQPQHF,TGTGCCAGCCGGTGGGGCCAGTATAGCAATCAGCCCCAGCATTTT
few,TRBJ2-7,TRBV11-3,TRBD2,CASSRRGGSDEQYF,TGTGCCAGCAGCCGTCGGGGGGGTTCGGACGAGCAGTACTTC
-,TRBJ2-7,TRBV7-9,-,CASMRTQGAGVQYF,TGTGCCAGCATGCGGACCCAGGGGGCGGGGGTGCAGTACTTC
-,TRBJ2-5,TRBV24-1,-,CATSDPRGRETQYF,TGTGCCACCAGTGATCCTCGGGGGCGGGAGACCCAGTACTTC
once,TRBJ2-5,TRBV24-1,-,CATSDPEETQYF,TGTGCCACCAGTGATCCGGAAGAGACCCAGTACTTC
few,TRBJ1-5,TRBV7-2,-,CASSLEGGQPQHF,TGTGCCAGCAGCTTGGAGGGTGGGCAGCCCCAGCATTTT
-,TRBJ1-2,TRBV6-2/TRBV6-3,-,CASSPTGDRGGYTF,TGTGCCAGCAGCCCGACCGGGGACCGCGGAGGCTACACCTTC
-,TRBJ2-6,TRBV28,-,CASSAGLSGANVLTF,TGTGCCAGCAGTGCGGGTCTCTCTGGGGCCAACGTCCTGACTTTC
few,TRBJ1-2,TRBV20-1,-,CSAPVPLPGYTF,TGCAGTGCTCCGGTTCCACTTCCAGGCTACACCTTC
few,TRBJ2-7,TRBV6-1,-,CASSSPFNSYEQYF,TGTGCCAGCAGCTCCCCATTTAACTCCTACGAGCAGTACTTC
few,TRBJ1-5,TRBV20-1,-,CSARDPSLGGYQPQHF,TGCAGTGCTAGAGATCCGTCGTTAGGGGGGTATCAGCCCCAGCATTTT
-,TRBJ1-3,TRBV7-9,TRBD1,CASSPPDRLLSGNTIYF,TGTGCCAGCAGCCCACCGGACAGGCTCCTCTCTGGAAACACCATATATTTT
-,TRBJ2-5,TRBV30,TRBD2,CAWSVGRGWETQYF,TGTGCCTGGAGTGTTGGGCGGGGGTGGGAGACCCAGTACTTC